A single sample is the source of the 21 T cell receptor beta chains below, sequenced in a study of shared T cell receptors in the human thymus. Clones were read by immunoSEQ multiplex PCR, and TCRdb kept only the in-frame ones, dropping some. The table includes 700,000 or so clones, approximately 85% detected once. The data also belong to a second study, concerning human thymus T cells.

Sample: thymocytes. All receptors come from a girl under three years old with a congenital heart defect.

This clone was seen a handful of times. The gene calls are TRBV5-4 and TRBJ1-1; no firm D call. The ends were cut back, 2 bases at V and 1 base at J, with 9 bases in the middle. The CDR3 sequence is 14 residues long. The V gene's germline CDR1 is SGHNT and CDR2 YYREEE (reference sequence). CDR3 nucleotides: TGTGCCAGCAGCTTAGTTGGAGCGAACACTGAAGCTTTCTTT. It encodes CASSLVGANTEAFF.

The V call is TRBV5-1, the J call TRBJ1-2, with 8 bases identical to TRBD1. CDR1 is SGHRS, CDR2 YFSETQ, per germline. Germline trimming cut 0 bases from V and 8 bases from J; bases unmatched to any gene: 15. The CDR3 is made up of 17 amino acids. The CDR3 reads CASSLVRRRGRLGGYTF. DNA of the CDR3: TGCGCCAGCAGCTTGGTGAGGCGCAGGGGGCGCCTCGGAGGCTACACCTTC.

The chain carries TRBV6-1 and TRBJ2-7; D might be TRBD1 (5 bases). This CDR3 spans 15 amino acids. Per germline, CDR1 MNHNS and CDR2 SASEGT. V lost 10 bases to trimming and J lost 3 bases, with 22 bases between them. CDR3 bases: TGTGCCACCCCGAGCCCAGAGACAGCCAGCTACGAGCAGTACTTC. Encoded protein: CATPSPETASYEQYF.

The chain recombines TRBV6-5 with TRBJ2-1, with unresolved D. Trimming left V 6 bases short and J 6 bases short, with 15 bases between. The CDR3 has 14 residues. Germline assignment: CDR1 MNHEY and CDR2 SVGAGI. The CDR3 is CASSPVADANEQFF. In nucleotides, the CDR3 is TGTGCCAGCAGCCCCGTGGCAGATGCCAATGAGCAGTTCTTC.

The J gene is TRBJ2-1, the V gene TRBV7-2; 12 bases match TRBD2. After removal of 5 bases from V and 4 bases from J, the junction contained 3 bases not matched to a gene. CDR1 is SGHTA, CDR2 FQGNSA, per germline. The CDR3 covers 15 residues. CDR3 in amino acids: CASSRTSGVYNEQFF. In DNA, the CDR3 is TGTGCCAGCAGCAGGACTAGCGGGGTATACAATGAGCAGTTCTTC.

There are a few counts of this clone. This CDR3 reads CASSSKGANYGYTF. CDR3 sequence (DNA): TGTGCCAGCAGTTCCAAGGGGGCGAACTATGGCTACACCTTC. The gene calls are TRBV28 and TRBJ1-2; 7 bases match TRBD1. V dropped 4 bases and J dropped 2; count of bases not matched to a gene: 4. The CDR3 spans 14 residues. Germline V CDR1 and CDR2: MDHEN, SYDVKM.

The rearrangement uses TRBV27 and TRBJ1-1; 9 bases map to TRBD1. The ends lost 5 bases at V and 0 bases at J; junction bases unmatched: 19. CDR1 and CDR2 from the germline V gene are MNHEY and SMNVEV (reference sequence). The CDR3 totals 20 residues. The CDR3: CASSLISADRGPLMNTEAFF. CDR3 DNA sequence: TGTGCCAGCAGTCTGATCTCCGCGGACAGGGGCCCCCTTATGAACACTGAAGCTTTCTTT.

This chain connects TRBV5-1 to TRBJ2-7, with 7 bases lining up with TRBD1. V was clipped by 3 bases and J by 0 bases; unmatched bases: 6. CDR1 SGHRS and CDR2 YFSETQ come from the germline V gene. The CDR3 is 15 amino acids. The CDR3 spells CASSSTGRYSYEQYF. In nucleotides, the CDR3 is TGCGCCAGCAGCTCGACAGGGCGGTACTCCTACGAGCAGTACTTC.

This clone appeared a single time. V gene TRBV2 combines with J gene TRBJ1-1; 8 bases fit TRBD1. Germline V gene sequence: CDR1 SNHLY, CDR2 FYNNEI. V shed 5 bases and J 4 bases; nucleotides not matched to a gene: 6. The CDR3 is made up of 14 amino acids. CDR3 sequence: CASSPTTGGTEAFF. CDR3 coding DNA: TGTGCCAGCAGTCCAACTACAGGGGGCACTGAAGCTTTCTTT.

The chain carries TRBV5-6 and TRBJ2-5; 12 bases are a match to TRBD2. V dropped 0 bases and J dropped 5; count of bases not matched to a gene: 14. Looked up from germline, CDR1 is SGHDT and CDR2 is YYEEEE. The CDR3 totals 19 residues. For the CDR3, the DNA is TGTGCCAGCAGCTTGGCCCGGGTTCTAGCGGGGGGGCTGGGGGAGACCCAGTACTTC. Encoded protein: CASSLARVLAGGLGETQYF.

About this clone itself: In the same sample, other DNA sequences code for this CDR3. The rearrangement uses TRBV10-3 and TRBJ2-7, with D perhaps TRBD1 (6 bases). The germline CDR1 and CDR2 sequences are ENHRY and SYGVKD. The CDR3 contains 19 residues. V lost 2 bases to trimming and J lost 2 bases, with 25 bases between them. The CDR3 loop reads CAISEPVLQGDRTAYEQYF. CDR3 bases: TGTGCCATCAGTGAGCCCGTACTTCAGGGTGACAGGACCGCCTACGAGCAGTACTTC.

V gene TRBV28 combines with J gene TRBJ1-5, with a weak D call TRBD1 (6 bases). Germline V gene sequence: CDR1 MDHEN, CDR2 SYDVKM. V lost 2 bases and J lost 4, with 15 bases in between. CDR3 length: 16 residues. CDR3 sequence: CASSLGQQGGNQPQHF. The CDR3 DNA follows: TGTGCCAGCAGTTTAGGCCAACAGGGAGGGAATCAGCCCCAGCATTTT.

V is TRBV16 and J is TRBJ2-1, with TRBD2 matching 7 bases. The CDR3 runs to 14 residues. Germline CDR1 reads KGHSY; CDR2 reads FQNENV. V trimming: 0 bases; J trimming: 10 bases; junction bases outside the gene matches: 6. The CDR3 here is CASSQSLPSGEQFF. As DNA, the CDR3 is TGTGCCAGCAGCCAATCTCTCCCTAGCGGAGAGCAGTTCTTC.

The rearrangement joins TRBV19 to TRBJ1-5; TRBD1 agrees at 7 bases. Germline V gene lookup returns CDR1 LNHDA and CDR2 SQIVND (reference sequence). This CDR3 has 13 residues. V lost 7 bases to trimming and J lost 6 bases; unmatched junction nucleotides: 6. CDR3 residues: CASTDRVCQPQHF. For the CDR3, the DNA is TGTGCCAGTACAGACAGGGTATGTCAGCCCCAGCATTTT.

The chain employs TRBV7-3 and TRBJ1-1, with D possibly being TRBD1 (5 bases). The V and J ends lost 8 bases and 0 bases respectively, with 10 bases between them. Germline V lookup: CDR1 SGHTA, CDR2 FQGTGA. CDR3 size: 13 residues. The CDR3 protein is CASPRGVNTEAFF. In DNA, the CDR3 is TGTGCCAGCCCCCGGGGGGTGAACACTGAAGCTTTCTTT.

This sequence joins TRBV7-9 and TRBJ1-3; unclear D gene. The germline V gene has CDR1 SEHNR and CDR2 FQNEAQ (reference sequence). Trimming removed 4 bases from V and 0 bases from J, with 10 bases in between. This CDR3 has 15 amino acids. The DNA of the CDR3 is TGTGCCAGCAGCTCCCTGGGAGGCTCTGGAAACACCATATATTTT. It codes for CASSSLGGSGNTIYF.

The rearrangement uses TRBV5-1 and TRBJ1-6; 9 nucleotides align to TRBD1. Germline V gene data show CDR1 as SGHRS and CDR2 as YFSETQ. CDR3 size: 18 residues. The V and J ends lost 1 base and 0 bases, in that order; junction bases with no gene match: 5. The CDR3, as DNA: TGCGCCAGCAGCTTGAGGACAGGGGAAAGCTCCTATAATTCACCCCTCCACTTT. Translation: CASSLRTGESSYNSPLHF.

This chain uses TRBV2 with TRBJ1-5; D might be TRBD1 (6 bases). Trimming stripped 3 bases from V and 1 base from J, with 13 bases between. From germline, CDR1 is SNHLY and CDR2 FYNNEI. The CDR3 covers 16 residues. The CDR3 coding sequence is TGTGCCAGCAGTGATTGGGGGAGGGGGAGCAATCAGCCCCAGCATTTT. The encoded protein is CASSDWGRGSNQPQHF.

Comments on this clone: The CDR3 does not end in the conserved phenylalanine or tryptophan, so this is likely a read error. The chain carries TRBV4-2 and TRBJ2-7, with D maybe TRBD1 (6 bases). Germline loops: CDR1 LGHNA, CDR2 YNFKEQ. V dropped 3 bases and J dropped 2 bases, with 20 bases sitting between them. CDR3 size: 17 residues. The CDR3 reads CASSQVQGRGGTYEQYL. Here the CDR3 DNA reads TGTGCCAGCAGCCAGGTACAGGGAAGGGGTGGAACCTACGAGCAGTACCTC.

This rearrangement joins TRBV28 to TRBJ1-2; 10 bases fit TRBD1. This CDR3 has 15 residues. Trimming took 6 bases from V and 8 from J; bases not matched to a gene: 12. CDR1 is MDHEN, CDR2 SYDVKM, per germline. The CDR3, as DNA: TGTGCCAGCAGATACGACAGGGGGCTCCTGACCGGCTACACCTTC. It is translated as CASRYDRGLLTGYTF.

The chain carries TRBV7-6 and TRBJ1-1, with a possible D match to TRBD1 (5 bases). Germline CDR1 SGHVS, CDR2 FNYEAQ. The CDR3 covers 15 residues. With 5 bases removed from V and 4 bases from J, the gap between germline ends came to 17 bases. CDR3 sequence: CASSQPWGLLTEAFF. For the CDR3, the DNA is TGTGCCAGCAGCCAACCATGGGGACTGCTCACTGAAGCTTTCTTT.